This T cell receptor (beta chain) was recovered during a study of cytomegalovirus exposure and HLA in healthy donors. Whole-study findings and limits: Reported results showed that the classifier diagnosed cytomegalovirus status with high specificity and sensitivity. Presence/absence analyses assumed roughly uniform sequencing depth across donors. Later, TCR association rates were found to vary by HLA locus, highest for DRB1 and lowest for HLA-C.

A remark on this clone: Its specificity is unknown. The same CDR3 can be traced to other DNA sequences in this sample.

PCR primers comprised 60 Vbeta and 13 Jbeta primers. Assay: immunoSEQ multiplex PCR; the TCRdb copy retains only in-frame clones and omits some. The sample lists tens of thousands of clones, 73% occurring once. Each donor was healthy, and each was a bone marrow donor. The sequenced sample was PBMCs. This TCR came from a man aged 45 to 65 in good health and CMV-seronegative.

The CDR3: CAWSVPGNSPLHF. In DNA, the CDR3 is TGTGCCTGGAGTGTGCCCGGTAATTCACCCCTCCACTTT. The chain is built from TRBV30 and TRBJ1-6; D remains ambiguous. Germline loops: CDR1 GTSNPN, CDR2 SVGIG (reference sequence). This CDR3 has 13 residues. V dropped 0 bases and J dropped 6 bases, with 6 bases sitting between them.